One and the same sample provided the 9 T cell receptor beta chains below, sequenced in a study of CD8 T cells in ankylosing spondylitis. TCRdb reanalysed the 5' RACE reads using MiXCR and keeps one entry per CDR3 protein. The sample has over 150,000 distinct CDR3 sequences; roughly 20% are singletons. The material sequenced was blood, either unsorted or a sorted T cell fraction (not recorded which). The receptors were gathered from a male donor under 30 with ankylosing spondylitis or in good health (not recorded which).

In its sample, this clonotype was seen many times. The chain joins TRBV11-2 to TRBJ2-1, with D maybe TRBD2 (5 bases). V was trimmed by 5 bases and J by 7 bases, leaving 21 bases between them. CDR3 size: 16 residues. In germline, CDR1 is SGHAT, CDR2 FQNNGV. CDR3 loop: CASSPPREGYRNEQFF. The CDR3 nucleotides are TGTGCCAGCAGCCCACCTCGGGAAGGTTATAGAAATGAGCAGTTCTTC. The entire variable domain, with the rest obtained from reference TRBV11-2 and TRBJ2-1, is as follows: EAGVAQSPRYKIIEKRQSVAFWCNPISGHATLYWYQQILGQGPKLLIQFQNNGVVDDSQLPKDRFSAERLKGVDSTLKIQPAKLEDSAVYLCASSPPREGYRNEQFFGPGTRLTVL.

This clonotype has ten or more counts. The V gene is TRBV6-4, the J gene TRBJ2-1; 7 nucleotides align to TRBD2. Germline-derived CDR1 and CDR2 are MRHNA and SNTAGT. The V and J ends lost 7 bases and 4 bases, in that order; junction bases with no gene match: 13. This CDR3 comprises 16 residues. The CDR3 region has the DNA TGTGCCAGCAAACCAAATAGCGGGTCACCTTACAATGAGCAGTTCTTC. Its translation is CASKPNSGSPYNEQFF.

This clonotype was counted ten times or more. The V and J genes are TRBV7-2 and TRBJ1-1; perhaps TRBD1 as D (5 bases). V lost 9 bases and J 5 bases, leaving 19 bases between the germline ends. This CDR3 has 14 amino acids. Germline CDR1 reads SGHTA; CDR2 reads FQGNSA. CDR3: CARDLRGWGTEAFF. The CDR3 DNA follows: TGTGCCAGAGACCTCCGGGGGTGGGGGACTGAAGCTTTCTTT.

This clonotype was observed many times. The gene calls are TRBV6-5 and TRBJ2-1; D remains unclear. The CDR3 sequence is 16 residues long. Trimming stripped 7 bases from V and 2 bases from J, with 18 bases between. The germline gives CDR1 MNHEY, CDR2 SVGAGI. The CDR3 bases are TGTGCCAGCAATCAAAACCCGATTTGGCCCTACAATGAGCAGTTCTTC. Translation gives CASNQNPIWPYNEQFF.

This clonotype occurred many times. The chain has TRBV28 and TRBJ1-1, with D maybe TRBD1 (5 bases). The length of the CDR3 is 14 residues. Trimming removed 8 bases from V and 1 base from J, with 14 bases in between. CDR1 is MDHEN and CDR2 is SYDVKM in the germline V gene. CDR3 DNA sequence: TGTGCCAGCGGCTGGGGCAGGAGGAACACTGAAGCTTTCTTT. Translating it yields CASGWGRRNTEAFF.

The chain uses TRBV20-1 and TRBJ2-3, with 8 bases aligning to TRBD1. V shed 3 bases and J 2 bases; nucleotides not matched to a gene: 4. There are 14 residues in the CDR3. Germline lookup yields CDR1 DFQATT and CDR2 SNEGSKA (reference sequence). CDR3 coding DNA: TGCAGTGCTAGGTTGGACAGGGCCACAGATACGCAGTATTTT. It codes for CSARLDRATDTQYF.

This clonotype was found many times. The rearrangement uses TRBV12-3 or TRBV12-4 and TRBJ1-1; D is unresolved. Deletions cut 7 bases from V and 1 base from J, with 7 bases between. This CDR3 has 12 amino acids. CDR3 DNA sequence: TGTGCCAGCAACAGTGAGAACACTGAAGCTTTCTTT. It specifies CASNSENTEAFF.

This clonotype has a count of ten or more. The rearrangement links TRBV29-1 to TRBJ2-1; D is tentatively TRBD1 or TRBD2 (5 bases each). V gave up 3 bases and J gave up 4 bases, with 22 bases separating them. Germline assignment: CDR1 SQVTM and CDR2 ANQGSEA. The CDR3 runs 17 residues. Written as DNA, the CDR3 is TGCAGCGTTGATACCCTCTCAGTGTGGGGGAGATACAATGAGCAGTTCTTC. Encoded protein: CSVDTLSVWGRYNEQFF.

Ten or more counts support this clonotype. V usage is TRBV5-1 and J usage is TRBJ2-1, with D possibly matching TRBD1 (7 bases). Trimming stripped 2 bases from V and 6 bases from J, with 12 bases between. CDR1 and CDR2 (germline): SGHRS, YFSETQ. The CDR3 loop spans 14 amino acids. The CDR3 protein is CASSFGGGSNEQFF. The CDR3 DNA is TGCGCCAGCAGCTTCGGAGGGGGCTCCAATGAGCAGTTCTTC. Complete variable domain (other parts from reference TRBV5-1 and TRBJ2-1): KAGVTQTPRYLIKTRGQQVTLSCSPISGHRSVSWYQQTPGQGLQFLFEYFSETQRNKGNFPGRFSGRQFSNSRSEMNVSTLELGDSALYLCASSFGGGSNEQFFGPGTRLTVL.